This entry lists 25 T cell receptor beta chains sequenced from one sample in a study of CD8 T cells in Susac syndrome. Random-hexamer reverse transcription was applied to about 0.5 to 1 ug RNA. MiXCR was run by TCRdb on the immunoSEQ multiplex PCR reads, yielding one entry per CDR3 protein. The sample shows hundreds of thousands of distinct CDR3 sequences, 90% to 97% of them seen only once. Sequences were obtained from CD4+ T cells from PBMCs. The receptors shown here come from a human donor with Susac syndrome.

The V call is TRBV12-3 or TRBV12-4, the J call TRBJ1-5; 7 nucleotides line up with TRBD1. The CDR3 loop spans 16 amino acids. V lost 7 bases, J lost 10 bases, and 19 bases stayed unmatched. CDR3: CASTLGGRGGAKPQHF. CDR3 DNA: TGTGCCAGCACCCTGGGGGGTCGAGGGGGCGCGAAACCCCAGCATTTT.

The V gene is TRBV6-6, the J gene TRBJ2-1; TRBD2 agrees at 11 bases. Losses at the gene ends were 2 bases for V and 9 bases for J; bases not matched to a gene: 9. This CDR3 has 16 amino acids. CDR1 MNHNY and CDR2 SVGAGI come from the germline V gene (reference sequence). The chain's CDR3 is CASSYPHSGRAGEQFF. CDR3 sequence (DNA): TGTGCCAGCAGTTACCCCCATAGCGGGAGGGCGGGTGAGCAGTTCTTC.

This clonotype was counted between two and nine times. The CDR3 DNA reads as TGTGCCAGCAGTTTGAACCTCAACACTGAAGCTTTCTTT. This gives the protein CASSLNLNTEAFF. This sequence joins TRBV12-3 or TRBV12-4 and TRBJ1-1; no reliable D call. Trimming pared 3 bases from V and 2 bases from J, leaving 7 bases between. This CDR3 has 13 residues.

J is TRBJ2-1 and V is TRBV20-1; 9 bases fit TRBD2. Germline values: CDR1 DFQATT, CDR2 SNEGSKA (reference sequence). The CDR3 totals 14 residues. After removal of 6 bases from V and 9 bases from J, the junction contained 12 bases not matched to a gene. The CDR3 region has the DNA TGCAGTGCGCGTACTAGCGGGTTATATGGTGAGCAGTTCTTC. Its translation is CSARTSGLYGEQFF.

The rearrangement joins TRBV20-1 to TRBJ1-1; D ambiguous. The CDR3 is made up of 13 amino acids. Looked up from germline, CDR1 is DFQATT and CDR2 is SNEGSKA (reference sequence). Trimming cost V 3 bases and J 0 bases, with 8 bases left between them. The CDR3: CSASRQLNTEAFF. The CDR3, as DNA: TGCAGTGCTAGTCGGCAGCTGAACACTGAAGCTTTCTTT.

The gene calls are TRBV10-3 and TRBJ2-7, with D unclear. Between the trimmed V and J ends, which lost 8 bases and 1 base, there was a span of 9 bases. Germline V gene data show CDR1 as ENHRY and CDR2 as SYGVKD. The CDR3 extends over 12 amino acids. The CDR3 DNA is TGTGCCATCGCTAAAGAGTCCTACGAGCAGTACTTC. This codes for CAIAKESYEQYF.

The genes are TRBV12-3 or TRBV12-4 and TRBJ1-1; 7 bases align to TRBD1. The CDR3 covers 15 residues. V lost 5 bases and J lost 4; bases outside the gene matches: 10. CDR3 bases: TGTGCCAGCAGTCCCGCCACAGGGGCTGGCACTGAAGCTTTCTTT. Translated, it gives CASSPATGAGTEAFF.

V usage is TRBV7-9 and J usage is TRBJ1-1; D remains unclear. This CDR3 contains 13 residues. The germline V and J ends were trimmed by 4 bases and 4 bases, with 10 bases remaining between them. The germline V gene encodes CDR1 SEHNR and CDR2 FQNEAQ (reference sequence). CDR3 sequence reads: CASSSDSFTEAFF. In DNA, the CDR3 is TGTGCCAGCAGCTCAGACTCCTTCACTGAAGCTTTCTTT.

This chain connects TRBV27 to TRBJ1-2, with D perhaps matching TRBD1 (5 bases). CDR1 is MNHEY and CDR2 is SMNVEV in the germline V gene (reference sequence). This CDR3 is 16 amino acids long. Trimming took 3 bases from V and 3 from J, leaving 17 bases between them. The DNA of the CDR3 is TGTGCCAGCAGTTTTTCGGGACTATCTTTTGACTATGGCTACACCTTC. This encodes CASSFSGLSFDYGYTF.

This chain connects TRBV18 to TRBJ1-5; 7 nucleotides agree with TRBD1. CDR3 size: 16 residues. From germline, CDR1 is KGHSH and CDR2 LQKENI. Trimming cost V 4 bases and J 9 bases; bases outside gene matches: 15. CDR3 residues: CASSRQGRPAVWPQHF. CDR3 DNA: TGTGCCAGCTCACGACAGGGAAGGCCCGCAGTGTGGCCCCAGCATTTT. The whole variable domain, filled in from reference TRBV18 and TRBJ1-5, reads NAGVMQNPRHLVRRRGQEARLRCSPMKGHSHVYWYRQLPEEGLKFMVYLQKENIIDESGMPKERFSAEFPKEGPSILRIQQVVRGDSAAYFCASSRQGRPAVWPQHFGDGTRLSIL.

The chain has TRBV12-5 and TRBJ1-5, with 7 bases matching TRBD1. The CDR3 extends over 14 amino acids. The V gene's germline CDR1 is LGHNT and CDR2 FRNRAP. The V segment lost 5 bases and the J segment 7 bases; nucleotides outside the gene matches: 8. The CDR3, as DNA: TGTGCTAGTGGTGGACAGGAAAGAAGGCAGCCCCAGCATTTT. Its translation: CASGGQERRQPQHF.

This sequence joins TRBV29-1 and TRBJ2-3; 7 bases align to TRBD1. Germline loops: CDR1 SQVTM, CDR2 ANQGSEA. This CDR3 has 16 residues. Trimming cost V 4 bases and J 2 bases; bases outside gene matches: 12. The CDR3 DNA is TGCAGCGTTGGGGGTCGGCAGGGGGACCCCACAGATACGCAGTATTTT. Protein: CSVGGRQGDPTDTQYF.

The chain employs TRBV15 and TRBJ1-5, with D perhaps TRBD1 (6 bases). Germline lookup yields CDR1 LNHNV and CDR2 YYDKDF (reference sequence). Trimming cost V 0 bases and J 6 bases, with 12 bases left between them. This CDR3 has 15 amino acids. DNA for the CDR3: TGTGCCACCAGCAGAGATCGGGGGGCGGGTCAGCCCCAGCATTTT. This sequence encodes CATSRDRGAGQPQHF.

J is TRBJ1-2 and V is TRBV7-2; 8 nucleotides agree with TRBD1. Per the germline V gene, CDR1 is SGHTA and CDR2 is FQGNSA. The CDR3 extends over 14 amino acids. Trimming cost V 4 bases and J 4 bases; bases outside gene matches: 5. The CDR3 DNA reads as TGTGCCAGCAGCTCCCCGACAGGGGTCTATGGCTACACCTTC. It encodes CASSSPTGVYGYTF.

This sequence joins TRBV25-1 and TRBJ2-7; 9 positions match TRBD1. The CDR3 contains 14 residues. The trim removed 6 bases at V and 6 bases at J, leaving 9 bases unmatched. CDR1 and CDR2 (germline): MGHDK, SYGVNS. The CDR3 bases are TGTGCCAGCAGCACAGGGACAGGGTATCTCGAGCAGTACTTC. Its translation: CASSTGTGYLEQYF.

V gene TRBV9 combines with J gene TRBJ2-7; D call uncertain. The CDR3 length is 13 residues. CDR1 and CDR2 (germline): SGDLS, YYNGEE. The V gene lost 3 bases and the J gene lost 7 bases, with 14 bases spanning the gap. CDR3 in amino acids: CASSGGVLGEQYF. In nucleotides, the CDR3 is TGTGCCAGCAGCGGTGGGGTCTTGGGTGAGCAGTACTTC.

The sample holds one count of this clonotype. The chain carries TRBV10-3 and TRBJ1-2; D is unresolved. The CDR3 sequence is 11 residues long. The germline V gene encodes CDR1 ENHRY and CDR2 SYGVKD. Trimming took off 8 bases at V and 8 bases at J, with 12 bases between the two ends. The CDR3 nucleotides are TGTGCCATCGGCGGTTTGGAAGGCTACACCTTC. It is translated as CAIGGLEGYTF.

J is TRBJ2-7 and V is TRBV20-1; no firm D call. Germline assignment: CDR1 DFQATT and CDR2 SNEGSKA (reference sequence). The ends were cut back, 2 bases at V and 1 base at J, with 12 bases in the middle. This CDR3 is built from 14 residues. CDR3 loop: CSARPPYPSYEQYF. DNA of the CDR3: TGCAGTGCTAGACCGCCCTACCCATCCTACGAGCAGTACTTC.

CDR3 loop: CASSPEGQTIGYTF. The CDR3 bases are TGCGCCAGCAGCCCGGAGGGACAGACGATTGGCTACACCTTC. The chain joins TRBV5-1 to TRBJ1-2; 7 nucleotides match TRBD1. The CDR3 contains 14 residues. The germline CDR1 and CDR2 sequences are SGHRS and YFSETQ. Trimming removed 4 bases from V and 7 bases from J; junction bases left unmatched: 10.

This chain connects TRBV20-1 to TRBJ2-7; D is tentatively TRBD1 or TRBD2 (6 bases each). Per germline, CDR1 DFQATT and CDR2 SNEGSKA (reference sequence). The ends were cut back, 0 bases at V and 0 bases at J, with 21 bases in the middle. The CDR3 totals 18 residues. CDR3 nucleotides: TGCAGTGCTAGAGACCCCTTGTTCGGGGGCCTCCTCTCCTACGAGCAGTACTTC. It yields the protein CSARDPLFGGLLSYEQYF.

The CDR3 DNA reads as TGTGCCAGCGGCGACAGGAACCCCTACGAGCAGTACTTC. Its protein product is CASGDRNPYEQYF. The chain has TRBV28 and TRBJ2-7; TRBD1 might be the D (6 bases). Per germline, CDR1 MDHEN and CDR2 SYDVKM. This CDR3 contains 13 residues. The V end lost 8 bases, the J end lost 2 bases, and 13 bases lay between the germline ends.

Here the CDR3 DNA reads TGTGCCAGCAGCCTCAGGATCAACACCGGGGAGCTGTTTTTT. It translates to CASSLRINTGELFF. The chain links TRBV3-1 to TRBJ2-2; D unresolved. Per germline, CDR1 LGHDT and CDR2 YNNKEL (reference sequence). This CDR3 has 14 residues. V lost 4 bases to trimming and J lost 2 bases, with 8 bases between them.

The CDR3 region is CASSQEVSRRGTPQHF. CDR3 in DNA: TGCGCCAGCAGCCAAGAGGTCTCCAGGAGGGGGACCCCCCAGCATTTT. The chain couples TRBV4-1 to TRBJ1-5; TRBD1 might be the D (6 bases). The germline V gene encodes CDR1 MGHRA and CDR2 YSYEKL. The CDR3 runs to 16 residues. Trimming removed 0 bases from V and 10 bases from J, with 19 bases in between.

This clonotype has just one count. The chain carries TRBV20-1 and TRBJ2-7, with a possible D match to TRBD1 (6 bases). Trimming removed 1 base at V and 3 bases at J, with 13 bases between. CDR1 DFQATT and CDR2 SNEGSKA come from the germline V gene (reference sequence). CDR3 size: 14 residues. The CDR3 DNA is TGCAGTGCTAGAGGTCCACAGACAGGCTACGAGCAGTACTTC. Amino acid sequence: CSARGPQTGYEQYF.

This rearrangement joins TRBV25-1 to TRBJ2-7, with a possible D match to TRBD2 (6 bases). The V gene lost 8 bases and the J gene lost 3 bases, with 17 bases spanning the gap. The CDR3 covers 14 residues. Germline loops: CDR1 MGHDK, CDR2 SYGVNS. CDR3 DNA sequence: TGTGCCAGCGACGGGAGTTGGGGAAACTACGAGCAGTACTTC. This gives the protein CASDGSWGNYEQYF.